These T cell receptor beta chains were read from a single sample in a study of glioma-infiltrating T cells. Each CDR3 protein is one row after TCRdb ran MiXCR on the multiplex PCR reads. Of roughly 42,000 distinct CDR3 sequences in the sample, under 25% are singletons; the top ten hold approximately 6.4%. Sequencing was carried out using glioma tissue, nonneoplastic brain tissue, or PBMCs (not recorded which). The receptors come from a human donor with low-grade glioma or glioblastoma, undergoing nonglioma brain surgery, or in good health (not recorded which). CDR3s include the opening cysteine and the closing phenylalanine or tryptophan. The D gene is left open where the match is weak. Only part of the rows carry a size: once, few, many, or a class if the clone is expanded.

J,size,D,V,DNA,CDR3
TRBJ2-3,many,NA,TRBV2,TGTGCCAGCAGTGAAGGGACCCACTGGGGGCCGACAGATACGCAGTATTTT,CASSEGTHWGPTDTQYF
TRBJ2-1,NA,NA,TRBV6-1,TGTGCCAGCAGTGAATTTGGACAGCTTGGCACCGATAAGCAGTTCTTC,CASSEFGQLGTDKQFF
TRBJ2-3,many,TRBD1,TRBV9,TGTGCCAGCAGCGTAAGGGAACAGGGGAAGGATACGCAGTATTTT,CASSVREQGKDTQYF
TRBJ1-1,many,NA,TRBV28,TGTGCCAGCAGTTCCGAGGGATGGGACACTGAAGCTTTCTTT,CASSSEGWDTEAFF
TRBJ2-1,few,NA,TRBV29-1,TGCAGCGTTGAAGGGACCACCAATGAGCAGTTCTTC,CSVEGTTNEQFF
TRBJ1-4,many,NA,TRBV20-1,TGCAGTGCTTCGCTCGGGGGCTCTAATGAAAAACTGTTTTTT,CSASLGGSNEKLFF
TRBJ2-7,many,TRBD1,TRBV18,TGTGCCAGCTCACCAACCGGGACAGGGGCCTACGAGCAGTACTTC,CASSPTGTGAYEQYF
TRBJ1-6,many,TRBD1,TRBV4-2,TGTGCCAGCAGCCAAGATCTACAGGGGAGCTCCTATAATTCACCCCTCCACTTT,CASSQDLQGSSYNSPLHF
TRBJ2-1,many,TRBD2,TRBV19,TGTGCCAGTAGTACTCAAACTAGCGGGGGTAACAATGAGCAGTTCTTC,CASSTQTSGGNNEQFF
TRBJ2-3,NA,NA,TRBV5-1,TGCGCCAGCAGCCCGTGGTCTAGAACAGATACGCAGTATTTT,CASSPWSRTDTQYF
TRBJ2-1,few,TRBD2,TRBV29-1,TGCAGCGTTGAAGCGGGAGGGGTTGAGCAGTTCTTC,CSVEAGGVEQFF
TRBJ2-3,NA,TRBD2,TRBV28,TGTGCCAGTTCTAGCGGGAGTCTTACAGATACGCAGTATTTT,CASSSGSLTDTQYF
TRBJ2-5,many,NA,TRBV20-1,TGCAGTGCTCCGGGCCCCCTGTTGGAAGAGACCCAGTACTTC,CSAPGPLLEETQYF
TRBJ2-4,many,NA,TRBV7-6,TGTGCCAGCAGCCACGGGGACGGAAAAAACATTCAGTACTTC,CASSHGDGKNIQYF
TRBJ2-1,few,NA,TRBV12-3/TRBV12-4,TGTGCCAGCAGCCCCTTTGACGATGAGCAGTTCTTC,CASSPFDDEQFF
TRBJ2-7,many,TRBD2,TRBV5-1,TGCGCCAGCAGCTTGAACGGGAGGAAGCAGTACTTC,CASSLNGRKQYF
TRBJ1-1,many,NA,TRBV2,TGTGCCAGCAGGGCTTTGGGGTCTTCGGACACTGAAGCTTTCTTT,CASRALGSSDTEAFF
TRBJ1-5,many,TRBD1,TRBV28,TGTGCCAGCAGTCCACCTAAAAGGACAGGAGCCAATCAGCCCCAGCATTTT,CASSPPKRTGANQPQHF
TRBJ1-5,many,NA,TRBV6-1,TGTGCCAGCAGTGCGACCGGTGGATACAATCAGCCCCAGCATTTT,CASSATGGYNQPQHF
TRBJ2-6,few,NA,TRBV19,TGTGCCAGTAGTATAGAAGGGGACGGAATCTCTGGGGCCAACGTCCTGACTTTC,CASSIEGDGISGANVLTF
TRBJ2-3,NA,TRBD1,TRBV6-4,TGTGCCAGCAGTGACCATGGACAGGTAACAGATACGCAGTATTTT,CASSDHGQVTDTQYF
TRBJ1-1,many,NA,TRBV7-3,TGTGCCAGCAGCTTGACTGGAGGAGCCACTGAAGCTTTCTTT,CASSLTGGATEAFF
TRBJ1-6,many,TRBD1,TRBV2,TGTGCCAGCCGTACAGGGGCGAGTCGGGGCTCCTATAATTCACCCCTCCACTTT,CASRTGASRGSYNSPLHF
TRBJ2-1,NA,NA,TRBV3-1,TGTGCCAGCAGCCAACTCCATATAAATGAGCAGTTCTTC,CASSQLHINEQFF
TRBJ2-3,few,NA,TRBV19,TGTGCCAGCCGTGAGGGCCAACAAAGCACAGATACGCAGTATTTT,CASREGQQSTDTQYF
TRBJ2-5,NA,NA,TRBV19,TGTGCCAGTAGTATACAGGGTAGGGAAGAGACCCAGTACTTC,CASSIQGREETQYF
TRBJ2-5,many,NA,TRBV7-2,TGTGCCAGCAGCTTACAAGGGGGTCAAAAGACCCAGTACTTC,CASSLQGGQKTQYF
TRBJ1-1,many,NA,TRBV6-2/TRBV6-3,TGTGCCAGCAGTTACTCACAGACGCCAGCTTTCTTT,CASSYSQTPAFF
TRBJ2-1,NA,NA,TRBV29-1,TGCAGCGCCTATAAAGGAACCAAAGGCAATGAGCAGTTCTTC,CSAYKGTKGNEQFF